A single sample gave rise to the 21 T cell receptor beta chains below, sequenced in a study of identical twins. In TCRdb, the 5' RACE reads were re-called with MiXCR into one record per CDR3 protein. The sample carries 450,000 to 500,000 distinct CDR3 sequences, 14% recorded once. This same sample was also part of a study on yellow fever vaccine responses in identical twins.

Sample: CD4+ T cells sorted from blood. The origin of the receptors is a woman younger than 30 in good health.

The genes are TRBV12-3 or TRBV12-4 and TRBJ1-1; D might be TRBD1 (5 bases). V was cut by 5 bases and J by 1 base, with 11 bases left in between. This CDR3 has 14 amino acids. The DNA for the CDR3 is TGTGCCAGCAGTCCGCGGACAAGGAACACTGAAGCTTTCTTT. It is translated as CASSPRTRNTEAFF.

The rearrangement links TRBV7-2 to TRBJ1-3; no reliable D call. Germline V gene lookup returns CDR1 SGHTA and CDR2 FQGNSA. The CDR3 length is 15 residues. Deletions cut 1 base from V and 0 bases from J, with 7 bases between. CDR3 DNA sequence: TGTGCCAGCAGCTTAGATGGGCGCTCTGGAAACACCATATATTTT. Residues: CASSLDGRSGNTIYF.

The rearrangement joins TRBV6-2 or TRBV6-3 to TRBJ2-7; TRBD2 matches at 8 bases. The V segment lost 0 bases and the J segment 3 bases; nucleotides outside the gene matches: 4. The CDR3 is 15 residues long. Germline values: CDR1 MNHEY, CDR2 SVGEGT. The CDR3 nucleotides are TGTGCCAGCAGTTACTCGGGACTAGGCGACTACGAGCAGTACTTC. Translated: CASSYSGLGDYEQYF.

In this sample, this clonotype turned up a few times. CDR3 sequence: CATKRSVETQYF. CDR3 in DNA: TGTGCCACCAAGCGTAGCGTTGAGACCCAGTACTTC. The chain links TRBV24-1 to TRBJ2-5; D is perhaps TRBD2 (5 bases). The length of the CDR3 is 12 residues. Germline V lookup: CDR1 KGHDR, CDR2 SFDVKD. The V end lost 8 bases, the J end lost 5 bases, and 11 bases lay between the germline ends.

At least ten counts were recorded for this clonotype. The chain couples TRBV6-5 to TRBJ2-2; 7 positions match TRBD2. The CDR3 consists of 16 residues. The junction had 2 bases not matched to a gene; V was cut back by 0 bases and J by 1 base. Germline assignment: CDR1 MNHEY and CDR2 SVGAGI. The CDR3 loop is CASSYSASGNTGELFF. For the CDR3, the DNA is TGTGCCAGCAGTTACTCGGCTAGCGGGAACACCGGGGAGCTGTTTTTT.

This clonotype showed up many times. This chain links TRBV7-9 with TRBJ2-7; 7 bases map to TRBD1. The CDR3 sequence is 14 residues long. V gave up 1 base and J gave up 2 bases; unmatched junction bases: 2. Germline CDR1 is SEHNR and CDR2 is FQNEAQ (reference sequence). As DNA, the CDR3 is TGTGCCAGCAGCTTAGGGACAGGAGCCTACGAGCAGTACTTC. The encoded protein is CASSLGTGAYEQYF.

This clonotype came up many times. The V and J genes are TRBV12-3 or TRBV12-4 and TRBJ1-2; 8 bases match TRBD1. The junction had 7 bases not matched to a gene; V was cut back by 6 bases and J by 4 bases. This CDR3 comprises 14 residues. CDR3 nucleotides: TGTGCCAGCAGGGGGACAGGTGGTTCCTATGGCTACACCTTC. This encodes CASRGTGGSYGYTF.

The chain recombines TRBV4-1 with TRBJ2-1, with TRBD1 matching 12 bases. The V gene end was trimmed by 4 bases and the J gene end by 0 bases; junction bases not matched to a gene: 13. The CDR3 totals 20 residues. Germline values: CDR1 MGHRA, CDR2 YSYEKL. CDR3 region: CASSPIRDRGLISSYNEQFF. Written as DNA, the CDR3 is TGCGCCAGCAGCCCGATCCGGGACAGGGGGCTAATCAGCTCCTACAATGAGCAGTTCTTC.

The chain combines TRBV3-1 with TRBJ2-5; weak D call: TRBD1 (6 bases). CDR1 LGHDT and CDR2 YNNKEL come from the germline V gene (reference sequence). This CDR3 comprises 14 residues. Trimming took 3 bases from V and 7 from J, leaving 15 bases between them. CDR3 in DNA: TGTGCCAGCAGCCATCACAGGGCACCCGGGACCCAGTACTTC. Translation: CASSHHRAPGTQYF.

The CDR3 reads CASSLRESNEQFF. CDR3 bases: TGTGCCAGCAGTTTGCGGGAGTCCAATGAGCAGTTCTTC. The chain links TRBV12-3 or TRBV12-4 to TRBJ2-1; TRBD2 matches at 7 bases. The CDR3 length is 13 residues. Trimming cost V 3 bases and J 6 bases; bases outside gene matches: 2.

This clonotype was counted at least ten times. The chain couples TRBV27 to TRBJ2-1, with 7 bases that match TRBD2. The V gene end was trimmed by 7 bases and the J gene end by 5 bases; junction bases not matched to a gene: 11. The CDR3 covers 15 residues. CDR1 is MNHEY and CDR2 is SMNVEV in the germline V gene (reference sequence). This CDR3 is CASTTGGGPDNEQFF. As DNA, the CDR3 is TGTGCCAGCACCACGGGGGGAGGGCCGGACAATGAGCAGTTCTTC.

This clonotype has a handful of counts. V is TRBV20-1 and J is TRBJ2-1; 9 nucleotides match TRBD2. Germline V gene data show CDR1 as DFQATT and CDR2 as SNEGSKA (reference sequence). The V and J ends lost 8 bases and 5 bases, in that order; junction bases with no gene match: 19. This CDR3 comprises 17 residues. CDR3 DNA sequence: TGCAGTATGGGAGGGGCCTTTTTGGCGGGAGGGGACAATGAGCAGTTCTTC. It encodes CSMGGAFLAGGDNEQFF.

This chain uses TRBV7-8 with TRBJ1-1; D is uncertain. Germline-derived CDR1 and CDR2 are SGHVS and FQNEAQ. This CDR3 has 13 amino acids. V shed 0 bases and J shed 3 bases, with 5 bases lying between them. CDR3 loop: CASSLAVDTEAFF. CDR3 bases: TGTGCCAGCAGCTTAGCGGTGGACACTGAAGCTTTCTTT.

The chain couples TRBV9 to TRBJ2-7; D ambiguous. Deletions cut 3 bases from V and 4 bases from J, with 20 bases between. Germline V gene lookup returns CDR1 SGDLS and CDR2 YYNGEE. This CDR3 comprises 16 residues. The CDR3 DNA reads as TGTGCCAGCAGCGCACGAGACCGCCAAGGTCTTTACGAGCAGTACTTC. The encoded protein is CASSARDRQGLYEQYF.

This clonotype was detected ten times or more. The V gene is TRBV27, the J gene TRBJ2-1, with D possibly TRBD2 on 5 matching bases. V dropped 7 bases and J dropped 5 bases, with 18 bases sitting between them. The CDR3 contains 15 residues. The germline CDR1 and CDR2 sequences are MNHEY and SMNVEV (reference sequence). As DNA, the CDR3 is TGTGCCAGCATGCCCCTAGCTGGTCTTAACAATGAGCAGTTCTTC. This encodes CASMPLAGLNNEQFF.

This chain connects TRBV12-3 or TRBV12-4 to TRBJ2-2, with D unresolved. The V end lost 1 base, the J end lost 7 bases, and 7 bases lay between the germline ends. This CDR3 has 13 amino acids. The CDR3 sequence is CASSLDGNGELFF. The CDR3 DNA follows: TGTGCCAGCAGTTTAGATGGGAACGGGGAGCTGTTTTTT.

In its sample, this clonotype was seen a few times. The chain employs TRBV5-1 and TRBJ2-2; TRBD1 might be the D (6 bases). The ends were cut back, 7 bases at V and 3 bases at J, with 16 bases in the middle. The germline gives CDR1 SGHRS, CDR2 YFSETQ. The CDR3 totals 15 residues. CDR3 in amino acids: CASSPGTTYTGELFF. In nucleotides, the CDR3 is TGCGCCAGCTCGCCCGGGACAACTTACACCGGGGAGCTGTTTTTT.

This clonotype occurred a few times. The chain links TRBV29-1 to TRBJ2-7; D is unclear. The CDR3 extends over 12 amino acids. V was cut by 7 bases and J by 0 bases, with 10 bases left in between. Germline assignment: CDR1 SQVTM and CDR2 ANQGSEA. As DNA, the CDR3 is TGCAGCGCCAGGACCCTCTCCTACGAGCAGTACTTC. It yields the protein CSARTLSYEQYF.

Ten or more counts support this clonotype. The gene calls are TRBV11-2 and TRBJ2-3; 10 nucleotides match TRBD1. The CDR3 contains 15 residues. Germline trimming cut 5 bases from V and 4 bases from J; bases unmatched to any gene: 6. Germline CDR1 is SGHAT and CDR2 is FQNNGV. The CDR3 coding sequence is TGTGCCAGCAGCCGACAGGGGGCTGTAGCAGATACGCAGTATTTT. It is translated as CASSRQGAVADTQYF.

The rearrangement joins TRBV7-2 to TRBJ1-6; the D gene is possibly TRBD1 (6 bases). Germline V lookup: CDR1 SGHTA, CDR2 FQGNSA. The CDR3 covers 14 residues. Trimming removed 5 bases from V and 10 bases from J, with 15 bases in between. The DNA for the CDR3 is TGTGCCAGCAGCCCATACAGGGAATGGTCACCCCTCCACTTT. Amino acid sequence: CASSPYREWSPLHF.

This clonotype was observed a few times. The chain uses TRBV3-1 and TRBJ2-2; D may be TRBD1 (6 bases). Trimming stripped 2 bases from V and 7 bases from J, with 11 bases between. This CDR3 spans 14 amino acids. The germline V gene encodes CDR1 LGHDT and CDR2 YNNKEL (reference sequence). DNA for the CDR3: TGTGCCAGCAGCCAAAGGCAGGGGAGCGGGGAGCTGTTTTTT. It specifies CASSQRQGSGELFF.